The 20 T cell receptor beta chains below come from one sample, sequenced in a study of blood T cell repertoires in COVID-19. Libraries were prepared by immunoSEQ multiplex PCR; TCRdb keeps only in-frame clonotypes and omits some of them. This sample carries about 280,000 clones, roughly nine tenths of them seen once, and the ten largest clones take just under 9%. Sequencing used peripheral blood. These TCRs come from a man in his forties with active or convalescent COVID-19.

J is TRBJ2-1 and V is TRBV27; TRBD1 might be the D (5 bases). Trimming pared 3 bases from V and 4 bases from J, leaving 10 bases between. The CDR3 length is 14 residues. Looked up from germline, CDR1 is MNHEY and CDR2 is SMNVEV (reference sequence). CDR3 in DNA: TGTGCCAGCAGTTTCAGGGATCGGTACAATGAGCAGTTCTTC. Its translation is CASSFRDRYNEQFF.

CDR3 region: CASSLGLGWVYF. The CDR3 region has the DNA TGTGCCAGCAGCTTAGGGCTAGGTTGGGTCTACTTC. This rearrangement joins TRBV13 to TRBJ2-7; D is undetermined. V lost 0 bases, J lost 13 bases, and 13 bases lay in between. CDR1 and CDR2 from the germline V gene are PRHDT and FYEKMQ (reference sequence). The CDR3 runs to 12 residues.

The chain recombines TRBV5-1 with TRBJ1-2; D may be TRBD1 (6 bases). The V gene's germline CDR1 is SGHRS and CDR2 YFSETQ. The CDR3 is 15 amino acids. V was pared by 0 bases and J by 8 bases, with 17 bases between. The CDR3 DNA reads TGCGCCAGCAGCTTGGGGGACATCCCAGGGCACGGCTACACCTTC. It is translated as CASSLGDIPGHGYTF.

The chain couples TRBV24-1 to TRBJ1-2; no firm D call. Per the germline V gene, CDR1 is KGHDR and CDR2 is SFDVKD. CDR3 length equals 14 residues. Trimming removed 4 bases from V and 3 bases from J, with 11 bases in between. The CDR3 loop reads CATSDPVRHYGYTF. The CDR3, as DNA: TGTGCCACCAGTGACCCGGTGCGGCACTATGGCTACACCTTC.

V and J are TRBV24-1 and TRBJ1-5, with a tentative D call TRBD1 (5 bases). The CDR3 runs to 15 residues. Germline V gene data show CDR1 as KGHDR and CDR2 as SFDVKD. Trimming removed 3 bases from V and 3 bases from J, with 11 bases in between. CDR3 sequence reads: CATSDPGGDNQPQHF. For the CDR3, the DNA is TGTGCCACCAGTGATCCGGGGGGAGACAATCAGCCCCAGCATTTT.

A few counts support this clone. The chain joins TRBV7-2 to TRBJ1-5; D is undetermined. CDR3 length: 14 amino acids. The V and J ends lost 3 bases and 3 bases respectively, with 9 bases between them. Germline assignment: CDR1 SGHTA and CDR2 FQGNSA. The CDR3 is CASSFLQDNQPQHF. CDR3 nucleotide sequence: TGTGCCAGCAGCTTCCTCCAGGACAATCAGCCCCAGCATTTT.

This rearrangement joins TRBV12-5 to TRBJ2-7, with D maybe TRBD1 (5 bases). CDR3 length: 13 amino acids. V shed 5 bases and J shed 3 bases, with 11 bases lying between them. Per the germline V gene, CDR1 is LGHNT and CDR2 is FRNRAP. The CDR3 loop reads CASGVAGYYEQYF. CDR3 in DNA: TGTGCTAGTGGTGTGGCAGGGTACTACGAGCAGTACTTC.

This sequence joins TRBV5-1 and TRBJ1-1, with 10 bases fitting TRBD1. The CDR3 consists of 15 residues. CDR1 SGHRS and CDR2 YFSETQ come from the germline V gene. After removal of 3 bases from V and 5 bases from J, the junction contained 7 bases not matched to a gene. The CDR3 region has the DNA TGCGCCAGCAGCTCAACCTTGGACAGGGGGACTGAAGCTTTCTTT. It translates to CASSSTLDRGTEAFF. The whole variable domain, filled in from reference TRBV5-1 and TRBJ1-1, reads KAGVTQTPRYLIKTRGQQVTLSCSPISGHRSVSWYQQTPGQGLQFLFEYFSETQRNKGNFPGRFSGRQFSNSRSEMNVSTLELGDSALYLCASSSTLDRGTEAFFGQGTRLTVV.

The chain combines TRBV29-1 with TRBJ2-1, with 8 positions matching TRBD2. CDR3 length: 18 amino acids. J was trimmed by 3 bases and V by 1 base; bases with no gene match: 14. Germline V gene sequence: CDR1 SQVTM, CDR2 ANQGSEA. DNA for the CDR3: TGCAGCGTTGAAGGGGGGATGCGAGCGGGGGTCTTCTACAATGAGCAGTTCTTC. Amino acid sequence: CSVEGGMRAGVFYNEQFF.

About this clone: Other DNA sequences in this specimen translate into the identical CDR3. The genes are TRBV27 and TRBJ1-1; D may be TRBD1 (5 bases). V was pared by 6 bases and J by 0 bases, with 11 bases between. The CDR3 spans 14 residues. Germline CDR1 reads MNHEY; CDR2 reads SMNVEV (reference sequence). In DNA, the CDR3 is TGTGCCAGCAGACCCCAGGGTATGAACACTGAAGCTTTCTTT. Encoded protein: CASRPQGMNTEAFF.

This clone was recorded only once. J is TRBJ2-1 and V is TRBV5-1; 9 bases are shared with TRBD1. The CDR3 is 16 residues long. V was clipped by 0 bases and J by 3 bases; unmatched bases: 4. Germline assignment: CDR1 SGHRS and CDR2 YFSETQ. CDR3 bases: TGCGCCAGCAGCTTGGGGGGGACAGGGAACTACAATGAGCAGTTCTTC. It yields the protein CASSLGGTGNYNEQFF. The full variable domain, its missing parts supplied by reference TRBV5-1 and TRBJ2-1, is KAGVTQTPRYLIKTRGQQVTLSCSPISGHRSVSWYQQTPGQGLQFLFEYFSETQRNKGNFPGRFSGRQFSNSRSEMNVSTLELGDSALYLCASSLGGTGNYNEQFFGPGTRLTVL.

The chain joins TRBV18 to TRBJ2-7, with 9 bases fitting TRBD2. The CDR3 loop spans 15 amino acids. Unmatched junction bases numbered 10, after V lost 3 bases and J lost 7 bases. CDR1 and CDR2 (germline): KGHSH, LQKENI. The CDR3 region is CASSPPQREVGEQYF. CDR3 DNA: TGTGCCAGCTCACCCCCCCAGCGGGAGGTAGGTGAGCAGTACTTC.

In this sample, this clone turned up once. The chain has TRBV11-2 and TRBJ2-2; D gene uncertain. This CDR3 contains 18 residues. Germline V CDR1 and CDR2: SGHAT, FQNNGV. Trimming removed 1 base at V and 2 bases at J, with 17 bases between. The CDR3 DNA reads as TGTGCCAGCAGCTTAGGCGCGTATTGGGCAGTTAACACCGGGGAGCTGTTTTTT. It translates to CASSLGAYWAVNTGELFF. Supplemented by reference TRBV11-2 and TRBJ2-2, the full variable domain reads EAGVAQSPRYKIIEKRQSVAFWCNPISGHATLYWYQQILGQGPKLLIQFQNNGVVDDSQLPKDRFSAERLKGVDSTLKIQPAKLEDSAVYLCASSLGAYWAVNTGELFFGEGSRLTVL.

The J gene is TRBJ2-5, the V gene TRBV6-5; 7 bases fit TRBD1. V was pared by 11 bases and J by 4 bases, with 7 bases of the junction left unmatched. The V gene's germline CDR1 is MNHEY and CDR2 SVGAGI. There are 12 residues in the CDR3. The CDR3 spells CALGTVRETQYF. DNA of the CDR3: TGTGCCCTAGGGACAGTCCGAGAGACCCAGTACTTC.

The genes are TRBV28 and TRBJ1-2; 8 bases fit TRBD1. V lost 4 bases and J lost 2; bases outside the gene matches: 6. The CDR3 has 15 amino acids. Germline V gene sequence: CDR1 MDHEN, CDR2 SYDVKM. The CDR3 region is CASSSPAGGNYGYTF. CDR3 coding DNA: TGTGCCAGCAGTTCCCCAGCAGGGGGCAACTATGGCTACACCTTC.

V is TRBV5-5 and J is TRBJ2-5; D is unresolved. This CDR3 spans 15 amino acids. The germline V gene has CDR1 SGHKS and CDR2 YYEKEE (reference sequence). The V end lost 0 bases, the J end lost 5 bases, and 14 bases lay between the germline ends. The CDR3 reads CASSLVGSSWETQYF. The CDR3 DNA sequence: TGTGCCAGCAGCTTGGTGGGCAGCTCCTGGGAGACCCAGTACTTC.

Here the CDR3 reads CASSLDSDSTDTQYF. CDR3 in DNA: TGTGCCAGCAGCTTAGACTCGGATAGCACAGATACGCAGTATTTT. V usage is TRBV7-3 and J usage is TRBJ2-3, with D hard to call. V lost 2 bases to trimming and J lost 0 bases, with 9 bases between them. This CDR3 region has 15 residues. The germline gives CDR1 SGHTA, CDR2 FQGTGA.

The chain is built from TRBV10-3 and TRBJ2-2; D call uncertain. Germline V CDR1 and CDR2: ENHRY, SYGVKD. The V end lost 4 bases, the J end lost 8 bases, and 8 bases lay between the germline ends. The CDR3 has 12 amino acids. The CDR3 protein is CAISGPEGELFF. The CDR3 DNA reads TGTGCCATCAGTGGGCCGGAGGGGGAGCTGTTTTTT.

The chain is built from TRBV27 and TRBJ2-3; perhaps TRBD1 as D (5 bases). The CDR3 length is 17 residues. Germline CDR1 and CDR2: MNHEY and SMNVEV (reference sequence). V dropped 5 bases and J dropped 0 bases, with 18 bases sitting between them. DNA of the CDR3: TGTGCCAGCAGTCAGGACCGACAGTACGCTAGCACAGATACGCAGTATTTT. This encodes CASSQDRQYASTDTQYF.

The genes are TRBV19 and TRBJ1-1; D uncertain. Germline CDR1 and CDR2: LNHDA and SQIVND (reference sequence). V shed 0 bases and J shed 5 bases, with 7 bases lying between them. The length of the CDR3 is 13 residues. The CDR3, as DNA: TGTGCCAGTAGTATAGATCGGGTGACTGAAGCTTTCTTT. It translates to CASSIDRVTEAFF.